A selection of T cell receptor beta chains follows, all from one sample in a study of neurological immune-mediated disorders. TCRdb reanalysed the 5' RACE reads using MiXCR and keeps one entry per CDR3 protein. The table shows over 60,000 distinct CDR3 sequences, with 4% to 6% occurring only once. Sequences were obtained from PBMCs. These receptors were obtained from a woman in her 30s with multiple sclerosis. Each CDR3 is given with its conserved first and last residue. D genes are given only for firm matches. Expanded clones are given a class, and other clones once, few, many or no size at all.

clone_size: many
j_call: TRBJ2-1
v_call: TRBV7-2
d_call: TRBD2
cdr3_aa: CASSLGGGRVNEQFF
cdr3_nt: TGTGCCAGCAGCCTAGGCGGGGGGCGGGTTAATGAGCAGTTCTTC

clone_size: many
j_call: TRBJ2-7
v_call: TRBV9
d_call: -
cdr3_aa: CASSPSSGALGEQYF
cdr3_nt: TGTGCCAGCAGCCCAAGTTCAGGGGCCCTCGGGGAGCAGTACTTC

clone_size: many
j_call: TRBJ2-7
v_call: TRBV5-1
d_call: TRBD1
cdr3_aa: CASSSQGTYEQYF
cdr3_nt: TGCGCCAGCAGTTCACAGGGGACCTACGAGCAGTACTTC

clone_size: many
j_call: TRBJ2-2
v_call: TRBV15
d_call: -
cdr3_aa: CATSRDRGPGGELFF
cdr3_nt: TGTGCCACCAGCAGAGATCGGGGTCCGGGCGGGGAGCTGTTTTTT

clone_size: many
j_call: TRBJ2-5
v_call: TRBV20-1
d_call: TRBD2
cdr3_aa: CSASDLAGGETQYF
cdr3_nt: TGCAGTGCTAGTGATTTAGCGGGGGGAGAGACCCAGTACTTC

clone_size: many
j_call: TRBJ2-7
v_call: TRBV5-1
d_call: TRBD1
cdr3_aa: CASSLVLGTGAGEQYF
cdr3_nt: TGCGCCAGCAGCTTGGTTCTCGGGACAGGGGCCGGCGAGCAGTACTTC

clone_size: many
j_call: TRBJ2-7
v_call: TRBV7-9
d_call: TRBD2
cdr3_aa: CASSLAGGGSSYEQYF
cdr3_nt: TGTGCCAGCAGCTTAGCAGGCGGGGGAAGCTCCTACGAGCAGTACTTC

clone_size: many
j_call: TRBJ1-2
v_call: TRBV20-1
d_call: -
cdr3_aa: CSATLPGTNYGYTF
cdr3_nt: TGCAGTGCTACTTTGCCCGGGACCAACTATGGCTACACCTTC

clone_size: many
j_call: TRBJ2-2
v_call: TRBV25-1
d_call: -
cdr3_aa: CASSESPRPTGELFF
cdr3_nt: TGTGCCAGCAGTGAATCCCCCCGGCCCACCGGGGAGCTGTTTTTT

clone_size: few
j_call: TRBJ2-3
v_call: TRBV5-1
d_call: TRBD2
cdr3_aa: CASSSGLAKGDTQYF
cdr3_nt: TGCGCCAGCAGCTCCGGACTAGCAAAGGGAGATACGCAGTATTTT

clone_size: many
j_call: TRBJ1-1
v_call: TRBV20-1
d_call: -
cdr3_aa: CSARRPPGNTEAFF
cdr3_nt: TGCAGTGCTCGTAGACCGCCGGGGAACACTGAAGCTTTCTTT

clone_size: many
j_call: TRBJ2-5
v_call: TRBV7-2
d_call: TRBD2
cdr3_aa: CASSPERGLMRETQYF
cdr3_nt: TGTGCCAGCAGCCCAGAGCGGGGGCTAATGCGAGAGACCCAGTACTTC

clone_size: -
j_call: TRBJ2-7
v_call: TRBV3-1
d_call: TRBD1
cdr3_aa: CASSLLSFGTGGDEQYF
cdr3_nt: TGTGCCAGCAGCCTTTTATCCTTCGGGACAGGGGGGGACGAGCAGTACTTC

clone_size: many
j_call: TRBJ1-4
v_call: TRBV6-6
d_call: -
cdr3_aa: CASSYGDGLFF
cdr3_nt: TGTGCCAGCAGTTACGGGGACGGGCTGTTTTTT

clone_size: many
j_call: TRBJ1-2
v_call: TRBV3-1
d_call: TRBD1
cdr3_aa: CASSQESTGSYGYTF
cdr3_nt: TGTGCCAGCAGCCAAGAGTCGACAGGGTCTTATGGCTACACCTTC

clone_size: many
j_call: TRBJ1-6
v_call: TRBV27
d_call: -
cdr3_aa: CASSPYGNGLGPLHF
cdr3_nt: TGTGCCAGCAGTCCGTACGGGAATGGGTTAGGACCCCTCCACTTT

clone_size: many
j_call: TRBJ2-2
v_call: TRBV7-6
d_call: TRBD2
cdr3_aa: CASSRTGLAGGNTGELFF
cdr3_nt: TGTGCCAGCAGCCGCACAGGACTAGCGGGGGGTAACACCGGGGAGCTGTTTTTT

clone_size: -
j_call: TRBJ1-5
v_call: TRBV20-1
d_call: -
cdr3_aa: CSARLISRPQNF
cdr3_nt: TGCAGTGCTAGACTAATATCTCGACCCCAGAATTTT

clone_size: -
j_call: TRBJ1-1
v_call: TRBV7-8
d_call: TRBD1
cdr3_aa: CASSFSGGSVTEAFF
cdr3_nt: TGTGCCAGCAGTTTTTCAGGGGGCTCGGTTACTGAAGCTTTCTTT

clone_size: -
j_call: TRBJ2-5
v_call: TRBV5-1
d_call: -
cdr3_aa: CASSGGSQETQYF
cdr3_nt: TGCGCCAGCAGCGGCGGCTCCCAGGAGACCCAGTACTTC

clone_size: few
j_call: TRBJ2-1
v_call: TRBV7-8
d_call: -
cdr3_aa: CASSSSLRGSEGNEQFF
cdr3_nt: TGTGCCAGCAGCTCCAGCCTAAGGGGGTCGGAGGGGAATGAGCAGTTCTTC

clone_size: many
j_call: TRBJ2-7
v_call: TRBV5-1
d_call: TRBD1
cdr3_aa: CASSLAGTGMISEQYF
cdr3_nt: TGCGCCAGCAGCCTAGCTGGGACAGGGATGATTAGCGAGCAGTACTTC

clone_size: few
j_call: TRBJ1-6
v_call: TRBV5-1
d_call: -
cdr3_aa: CASRGTRDNSPLNF
cdr3_nt: TGCGCCAGCAGAGGGACAAGGGATAATTCACCCCTCAACTTT

clone_size: many
j_call: TRBJ2-1
v_call: TRBV7-2
d_call: -
cdr3_aa: CASSRLRGHEQFF
cdr3_nt: TGTGCCAGCAGCAGACTCAGGGGACATGAGCAGTTCTTC

clone_size: many
j_call: TRBJ2-7
v_call: TRBV20-1
d_call: -
cdr3_aa: CSARDHEQYF
cdr3_nt: TGCAGTGCTAGAGATCACGAGCAGTACTTC

clone_size: many
j_call: TRBJ2-3
v_call: TRBV28
d_call: -
cdr3_aa: CASGFWLARTDTQYF
cdr3_nt: TGTGCCAGCGGATTTTGGCTTGCACGCACAGATACGCAGTATTTT

clone_size: many
j_call: TRBJ2-3
v_call: TRBV20-1
d_call: TRBD2
cdr3_aa: CSARAQSSGGQIGGDTQYF
cdr3_nt: TGCAGTGCTAGAGCCCAGAGTAGCGGGGGCCAGATTGGTGGAGATACGCAGTATTTT

clone_size: many
j_call: TRBJ2-5
v_call: TRBV29-1
d_call: -
cdr3_aa: CSVRRDTTGAQYF
cdr3_nt: TGCAGCGTTCGGCGCGATACAACCGGCGCCCAGTACTTC

clone_size: many
j_call: TRBJ1-6
v_call: TRBV7-9
d_call: -
cdr3_aa: CASSLKHPSPLNF
cdr3_nt: TGTGCCAGCAGCTTAAAACATCCATCACCCCTCAACTTT

clone_size: many
j_call: TRBJ1-1
v_call: TRBV20-1
d_call: TRBD1
cdr3_aa: CSAREVDRDRLLPAPFF
cdr3_nt: TGCAGTGCTAGAGAAGTCGATCGGGACAGGCTTTTACCGGCGCCTTTCTTT

clone_size: many
j_call: TRBJ1-1
v_call: TRBV27
d_call: TRBD1
cdr3_aa: CASSYTGTGGTEAFF
cdr3_nt: TGTGCCAGCAGTTATACCGGGACAGGGGGCACTGAAGCTTTCTTT

clone_size: few
j_call: TRBJ1-6
v_call: TRBV20-1
d_call: -
cdr3_aa: CSAKAGSLNSPLHF
cdr3_nt: TGCAGTGCAAAAGCCGGGTCCTTAAATTCACCCCTCCACTTT

clone_size: many
j_call: TRBJ2-7
v_call: TRBV29-1
d_call: -
cdr3_aa: CSVVSSYEQYF
cdr3_nt: TGCAGCGTCGTCAGCTCCTACGAGCAGTACTTC

clone_size: many
j_call: TRBJ2-7
v_call: TRBV7-2
d_call: TRBD2
cdr3_aa: CASSGLAGGMYEQYF
cdr3_nt: TGTGCCAGCAGCGGACTAGCGGGGGGGATGTACGAGCAGTACTTC

clone_size: many
j_call: TRBJ2-2
v_call: TRBV20-1
d_call: TRBD2
cdr3_aa: CSASGTSNTGELFF
cdr3_nt: TGCAGTGCTTCCGGGACTAGTAACACCGGGGAGCTGTTTTTT

clone_size: few
j_call: TRBJ1-1
v_call: TRBV3-1
d_call: -
cdr3_aa: CASSPRPNTEAFF
cdr3_nt: TGTGCCAGCAGCCCTCGCCCTAACACTGAAGCTTTCTTT

clone_size: many
j_call: TRBJ2-1
v_call: TRBV5-1
d_call: TRBD1
cdr3_aa: CASSPGQGNQFF
cdr3_nt: TGCGCCAGCAGCCCGGGACAGGGAAATCAGTTCTTC

clone_size: many
j_call: TRBJ2-7
v_call: TRBV2
d_call: -
cdr3_aa: CASRGRLAPYEQYF
cdr3_nt: TGTGCCAGCAGGGGCCGCCTTGCCCCCTACGAGCAGTACTTC

clone_size: many
j_call: TRBJ2-7
v_call: TRBV20-1
d_call: -
cdr3_aa: CSAARRLLSYEQYF
cdr3_nt: TGCAGTGCTGCCCGTCGACTCTTAAGCTACGAGCAGTACTTC

clone_size: -
j_call: TRBJ1-2
v_call: TRBV20-1
d_call: -
cdr3_aa: CSAGSDYGYTF
cdr3_nt: TGCAGTGCGGGGTCCGACTATGGCTACACCTTC

clone_size: many
j_call: TRBJ1-2
v_call: TRBV20-1
d_call: -
cdr3_aa: CSASAQGNYGYTF
cdr3_nt: TGCAGTGCTAGTGCGCAGGGTAACTATGGCTACACCTTC

clone_size: many
j_call: TRBJ2-7
v_call: TRBV12-3/TRBV12-4
d_call: -
cdr3_aa: CASSSASYEQYF
cdr3_nt: TGTGCCAGCAGTTCAGCAAGCTACGAGCAGTACTTC

clone_size: -
j_call: TRBJ2-3
v_call: TRBV5-1
d_call: -
cdr3_aa: CASSPGNRTDTQYF
cdr3_nt: TGCGCCAGCAGCCCGGGAAACCGCACAGATACGCAGTATTTT

clone_size: many
j_call: TRBJ2-7
v_call: TRBV4-1
d_call: TRBD1
cdr3_aa: CASSLDVGQGYNEQYF
cdr3_nt: TGCGCCAGCAGCCTCGACGTGGGACAGGGGTACAACGAGCAGTACTTC

clone_size: few
j_call: TRBJ1-2
v_call: TRBV2
d_call: -
cdr3_aa: CASRLTTNYGYTF
cdr3_nt: TGTGCCAGCAGATTGACAACAAACTATGGCTACACCTTC

clone_size: many
j_call: TRBJ1-1
v_call: TRBV5-1
d_call: -
cdr3_aa: CASSSKPNTEAFF
cdr3_nt: TGCGCCAGCAGCTCCAAGCCGAACACTGAAGCTTTCTTT

clone_size: many
j_call: TRBJ2-5
v_call: TRBV15
d_call: TRBD1
cdr3_aa: CATSTSRQGTETQYF
cdr3_nt: TGTGCCACCAGCACTTCCCGACAGGGGACGGAGACCCAGTACTTC

clone_size: -
j_call: TRBJ1-2
v_call: TRBV20-1
d_call: -
cdr3_aa: CSARDGAVYGYTF
cdr3_nt: TGCAGTGCTAGAGATGGGGCCGTTTATGGCTACACCTTC

clone_size: many
j_call: TRBJ2-7
v_call: TRBV20-1
d_call: -
cdr3_aa: CSASGIQVHPYEQYF
cdr3_nt: TGCAGTGCTAGCGGAATACAGGTCCACCCCTACGAGCAGTACTTC

clone_size: many
j_call: TRBJ2-3
v_call: TRBV10-3
d_call: -
cdr3_aa: CAIREGLSATDTQYF
cdr3_nt: TGTGCCATCAGGGAGGGGCTTTCAGCCACAGATACGCAGTATTTT

clone_size: -
j_call: TRBJ1-5
v_call: TRBV20-1
d_call: -
cdr3_aa: CSARKSNQPQHF
cdr3_nt: TGCAGTGCTAGAAAGAGCAATCAGCCCCAGCATTTT

clone_size: many
j_call: TRBJ1-5
v_call: TRBV7-2
d_call: -
cdr3_aa: CASRRDTIGNQPQHF
cdr3_nt: TGTGCCAGCAGACGGGACACCATCGGCAATCAGCCCCAGCATTTT

clone_size: many
j_call: TRBJ2-4
v_call: TRBV6-5
d_call: TRBD2
cdr3_aa: CASSYGQGGSIQYF
cdr3_nt: TGTGCCAGCAGTTACGGGCAGGGAGGGAGCATTCAGTACTTC

clone_size: -
j_call: TRBJ1-2
v_call: TRBV5-6
d_call: -
cdr3_aa: CASSLDMGYRTNYGYTF
cdr3_nt: TGTGCCAGCAGCTTGGATATGGGATACCGGACTAACTATGGCTACACCTTC

clone_size: few
j_call: TRBJ2-1
v_call: TRBV7-6
d_call: -
cdr3_aa: CASSLGGDGVHGEQFF
cdr3_nt: TGTGCCAGCAGCTTAGGTGGGGACGGGGTTCATGGTGAGCAGTTCTTC

clone_size: many
j_call: TRBJ1-1
v_call: TRBV20-1
d_call: TRBD1
cdr3_aa: CSARTGARNTEAFF
cdr3_nt: TGCAGTGCAAGGACAGGGGCCCGGAACACTGAAGCTTTCTTT

clone_size: few
j_call: TRBJ2-7
v_call: TRBV5-1
d_call: -
cdr3_aa: CASSLDWGGPSSYEQYF
cdr3_nt: TGCGCCAGCAGCTTGGATTGGGGGGGCCCTAGCTCCTACGAGCAGTACTTC